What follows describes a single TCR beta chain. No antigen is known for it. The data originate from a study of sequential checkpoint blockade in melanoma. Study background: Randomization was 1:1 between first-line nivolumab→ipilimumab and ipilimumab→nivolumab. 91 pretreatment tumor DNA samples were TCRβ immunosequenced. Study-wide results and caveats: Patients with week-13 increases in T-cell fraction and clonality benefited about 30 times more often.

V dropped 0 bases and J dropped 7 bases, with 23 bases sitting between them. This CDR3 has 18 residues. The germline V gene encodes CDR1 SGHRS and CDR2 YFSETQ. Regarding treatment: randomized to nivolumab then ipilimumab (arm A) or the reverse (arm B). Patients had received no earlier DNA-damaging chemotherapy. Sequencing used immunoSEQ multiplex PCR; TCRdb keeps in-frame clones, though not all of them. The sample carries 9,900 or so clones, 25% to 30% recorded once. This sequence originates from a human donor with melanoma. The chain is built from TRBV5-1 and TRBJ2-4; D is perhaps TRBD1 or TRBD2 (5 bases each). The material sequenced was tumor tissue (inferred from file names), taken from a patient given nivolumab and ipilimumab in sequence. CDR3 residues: CASSLGPPGPTLGNIQYF. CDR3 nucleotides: TGCGCCAGCAGCTTGGGCCCTCCGGGACCAACCTTAGGGAACATTCAGTACTTC.